A selection of T cell receptor beta chains follows, all from one sample in a study of read filtering for tumor transcriptome and immune sequencing. TCRdb passed the reads through MiXCR, listing each CDR3 protein once. The profile covers 20,000 to 25,000 distinct CDR3 sequences, with roughly 15% appearing a single time and 60% to 80% taken by the ten largest. Sequenced input: a population of CD138-negative cells sorted from bone marrow. These TCRs come from a donor at least 40 years old with multiple myeloma. The CDR3 runs from the conserved cysteine through the conserved F or W. Fields, in order: J gene, clone size, V gene, D gene, CDR3 DNA, CDR3 protein. D genes are given only for firm matches. Rows give clone size only sometimes, using once, few, many, or a class for an expanded clone.

>TRBJ2-1|many|TRBV28|TRBD1
TGTGCCAGCAGTTCCCAAGGTGGGACAGGGGGGCCATACAATGAGCAGTTCTTC
CASSSQGGTGGPYNEQFF
>TRBJ1-6|many|TRBV11-2|TRBD1
TGTGCCAGCAGCGGACAGGGGTTCGATAATTCACCCCTCCACTTT
CASSGQGFDNSPLHF
>TRBJ2-1|many|TRBV20-1|TRBD2
TGCAGTGCTAGGGGACTAGCGGGGGGAGAGCAGTTCTTC
CSARGLAGGEQFF
>TRBJ1-1|many|TRBV7-2|NA
TGTGCCAGCAGCTTAAAGCAGTCTTGGAACACTGAAGCTTTCTTT
CASSLKQSWNTEAFF
>TRBJ2-7|NA|TRBV20-1|TRBD2
TGCAGTGCCCTACAGGGACTAGCGGGAGGGCCGTACGAGCAGTACTTC
CSALQGLAGGPYEQYF
>TRBJ2-1|many|TRBV18|TRBD1
TGTGCCAGCTCACCTGTTGTGCGGACAGGATCAAACCCAAATGAGCAGTTCTTC
CASSPVVRTGSNPNEQFF
>TRBJ1-6|few|TRBV20-1|NA
TGCAGTGCTAGAGATACACAGACCAATTCACCCCTCCACTTT
CSARDTQTNSPLHF
>TRBJ2-7|many|TRBV28|NA
TGTGCCAGCAGTGTAGCCGGGACACCAACCTACGAGCAGTACTTC
CASSVAGTPTYEQYF
>TRBJ2-1|many|TRBV5-1|TRBD1
TGCGCCAGCAGCACCTGGACAGGGGGGGGGAAAACGGAGCAGTTCTTC
CASSTWTGGGKTEQFF
>TRBJ2-7|NA|TRBV6-5|NA
TGTGCCAGCGGAGGGGGCCTTAGCTCCTACAAGCAGTACTTC
CASGGGLSSYKQYF
>TRBJ2-5|many|TRBV2|NA
TGTGCCAGCAGGAAGGACAGACAAGAGACCCAGTACTTC
CASRKDRQETQYF
>TRBJ2-7|NA|TRBV11-1|TRBD2
TGTGCCAGCAGCTTACAACTAGCGGACTACGAGCAGTACTTC
CASSLQLADYEQYF
>TRBJ1-1|many|TRBV6-6|NA
TGTGCCAGCAGGCAGGGGAGCAACACTGAAGCTTTCTTT
CASRQGSNTEAFF
>TRBJ2-7|many|TRBV11-2|TRBD2
TGTGCCAGCAGCAGACTGACTAGCTCTCTTTACGAGCAGTACTTC
CASSRLTSSLYEQYF
>TRBJ2-7|many|TRBV5-1|TRBD2
TGCGCCAGCAGCTTTGGACTAGCGGGAGGGTCCTACTCCTACGAGCAGTACTTC
CASSFGLAGGSYSYEQYF
>TRBJ2-7|many|TRBV20-1|NA
TGCAGTGCTCCTGACTCCGGGAAATACGAGCAGTACTTC
CSAPDSGKYEQYF
>TRBJ1-3|many|TRBV29-1|NA
TGCAGCGTTGAAGATTACAGGGGAAACACCATATATTTT
CSVEDYRGNTIYF
>TRBJ2-7|once|TRBV20-1|NA
TGCTGTGCTAGTATGTGGCCGCGGGCCTCGCCGGTTCACGAGCAGTACTTC
CCASMWPRASPVHEQYF
>TRBJ2-1|medium-sized|TRBV4-1|TRBD2
TGCGCCAGCAGCCAAGAAACGGGACTAGCGGGAGTCGATGAGCAGTTCTTC
CASSQETGLAGVDEQFF
>TRBJ2-3|many|TRBV18|TRBD2
TGTGCCAGCTCACCGACCGTAGCGGGGGCCACAGATACGCAGTATTTT
CASSPTVAGATDTQYF
>TRBJ1-1|few|TRBV6-5|NA
TGTGCCAGCACCCGATTTTGGACGGGGAACACTGAAGCTTTCTTT
CASTRFWTGNTEAFF
>TRBJ2-5|many|TRBV5-1|NA
TGCGCCAGCAGCTTGAGCGGCGGACAAGAGACCCAGTACTTC
CASSLSGGQETQYF
>TRBJ2-2|many|TRBV7-2|NA
TGTGCCAGCAGCCCGGGGAAGGCCTGGACCGGGGAGCTGTTTTTT
CASSPGKAWTGELFF
>TRBJ2-6|many|TRBV7-9|NA
TGTGCCAGCAGCTTAGGACAGCTCTCTGGGGCCAACGTCCTGACTTTC
CASSLGQLSGANVLTF
>TRBJ2-5|many|TRBV7-9|TRBD1
TGTGCCAGCAGCACCAACCGGGACAGCCAAGAGACCCAGTACTTC
CASSTNRDSQETQYF
>TRBJ2-2|NA|TRBV19|TRBD1
TGTGCCAGCATGGGACAGGGGGTTTACACCGGGGAGCTGTTTTTT
CASMGQGVYTGELFF
>TRBJ1-1|many|TRBV2|NA
TGTGCCAGCAGTGGAGGTAATGAAGCTTTCTTT
CASSGGNEAFF
>TRBJ2-7|many|TRBV4-2|NA
TGTGCCAGCAGCCCACAAGAAGATGGGTCCTACGAGCAGTACTTC
CASSPQEDGSYEQYF
>TRBJ2-1|many|TRBV29-1|NA
TGCAGCGTTGTTCCTGGACAGGGAGCGGGAGTGACCTACAATGAGCAGTTCTTC
CSVVPGQGAGVTYNEQFF
>TRBJ2-5|NA|TRBV11-2|TRBD1
TGTGCCAGCAGCGGTGACAGGGGGCATGGAGAGACCCAGTACTTC
CASSGDRGHGETQYF
>TRBJ2-1|many|TRBV20-1|NA
TGCAGTGCTAGAGATGGTCCTAGCAGCCAGTTCTTC
CSARDGPSSQFF
>TRBJ2-3|NA|TRBV7-2|NA
TGTGCCAGCAGTCCAGAAGGGGCGGCGTCACCAGATACGCAGTATTTT
CASSPEGAASPDTQYF
>TRBJ1-2|NA|TRBV2|TRBD1
TGTGCCAGCCGGGACAGGCTTTATGGCTACACCTTC
CASRDRLYGYTF
>TRBJ2-1|many|TRBV6-1|NA
TGTGCCAGCAGTGAAGCCTCATTCCATGAGCAGTTCTTC
CASSEASFHEQFF
>TRBJ2-1|many|TRBV3-1|NA
TGTGCCAGCAGCCAAGGAGTCGAGTCCTCCCCGTTCTTC
CASSQGVESSPFF
>TRBJ2-7|medium-sized|TRBV27|TRBD1
TGTGCCAGCAGTGCCGGGACAGGGGGGCAAAAGCAGTACTTC
CASSAGTGGQKQYF
>TRBJ2-7|many|TRBV7-9|TRBD1
TGTGCCAGCAGCTTAGGGACAGGCGGTGGAGCCTACGAGCAGTACTTC
CASSLGTGGGAYEQYF
>TRBJ2-2|many|TRBV6-5|NA
TGTGCCAGCAGTTACGGGGTAGCGACGAACACCGGGGAGCTGTTTTTT
CASSYGVATNTGELFF
>TRBJ2-1|NA|TRBV28|TRBD1
TGTGCCAGCAGTTTCGGGACAGGTGCTTATGAGCAGTTCTTC
CASSFGTGAYEQFF
>TRBJ2-1|many|TRBV20-1|TRBD2
TGCAGTGCCCTACCTCCGCTCGGGGGGGAGGAAAATGAGCAGTTCTTC
CSALPPLGGEENEQFF
>TRBJ2-2|few|TRBV6-6|NA
TGTGCCAGCAGTCAAGGGGTCACCGGGGAGCTGTTTTTT
CASSQGVTGELFF
>TRBJ2-1|many|TRBV28|NA
TGTGCCAGCAGGGAGACGGCCTTGAATGAGCAGTTCTTC
CASRETALNEQFF
>TRBJ2-3|NA|TRBV29-1|TRBD2
TGCAGCGTTTGGTCTAGCGGGAGCCGGACAGATACGCAGTATTTT
CSVWSSGSRTDTQYF
>TRBJ2-7|many|TRBV9|TRBD2
TGTGCCAGCAGCGCTTCACCGGGACTAGCTTCGCTTGAGCAGTACTTC
CASSASPGLASLEQYF
>TRBJ2-4|NA|TRBV5-4|NA
TGTGCCAGCAGCCGGGCCCCCAGGGGGGTCAAAAACATTCAGTACTTC
CASSRAPRGVKNIQYF